Presented here are 24 T cell receptor beta chains from one specimen sequenced in a study of T cell responses to AZD1222 COVID-19 vaccine. Profiled with immunoSEQ multiplex PCR; TCRdb holds only in-frame clones, not every one. Among 110,000 or so clones listed, roughly nine tenths were seen once. Sequences were derived from peripheral blood, sampled on day 0 of MenACWY control vaccination. The receptors here all came from an adult in good health.

This sequence joins TRBV5-8 and TRBJ2-7, with D possibly called TRBD1 or TRBD2 (5 bases each). The CDR3 is 15 residues long. Germline lookup yields CDR1 SGHTS and CDR2 YDEGEE. Deletions cut 3 bases from V and 6 bases from J, with 19 bases between. The CDR3 nucleotides read TGTGCCAGCAGCTCCTTCCGGGGCGAAAGAGGCGAGCAGTACTTC. Protein product: CASSSFRGERGEQYF.

V is TRBV7-9 and J is TRBJ1-3; D not certain. The CDR3 length is 14 residues. The V end lost 4 bases, the J end lost 4 bases, and 11 bases lay between the germline ends. CDR1 SEHNR and CDR2 FQNEAQ come from the germline V gene (reference sequence). The CDR3 here is CASSSDGAGNTIYF. CDR3 nucleotide sequence: TGTGCCAGCAGCTCCGACGGTGCAGGAAACACCATATATTTT.

This clone came up once. CDR3 in DNA: TGTGCCAGCAGCCAAGGCTACGGGACGGTATACAATGAGCAGTTCTTC. This sequence encodes CASSQGYGTVYNEQFF. The chain joins TRBV5-5 to TRBJ2-1; D possibly uses TRBD1 or TRBD2 (5 bases each). V shed 4 bases and J shed 4 bases, with 18 bases lying between them. The CDR3 spans 16 residues. Germline CDR1 and CDR2: SGHKS and YYEKEE (reference sequence).

The chain recombines TRBV3-1 (or the pseudogene TRBV3-2) with TRBJ1-2, with D possibly matching TRBD1 (5 bases). The CDR3 length is 15 residues. Trimming took 4 bases from V and 1 from J, leaving 13 bases between them. Germline CDR1 and CDR2: LGHDT and YNNKEL (reference sequence). The CDR3 nucleotides are TGTGCCAGCAGCCCCCGAGCAGGGAATAACTATGGCTACACCTTC. Translation: CASSPRAGNNYGYTF.

The chain links TRBV5-1 to TRBJ2-5; D might be TRBD2 (7 bases). The ends were cut back, 0 bases at V and 5 bases at J, with 14 bases in the middle. Per the germline V gene, CDR1 is SGHRS and CDR2 is YFSETQ. The CDR3 contains 15 residues. The CDR3 nucleotides are TGCGCCAGCAGCTTGGGCTCGGGGGGCAGGGAGACCCAGTACTTC. Protein sequence: CASSLGSGGRETQYF.

The chain uses TRBV15 and TRBJ1-5; 8 nucleotides align to TRBD1. From germline, CDR1 is LNHNV and CDR2 YYDKDF (reference sequence). With 1 base clipped from V and 3 bases from J, the junction kept 8 bases outside the gene matches. The CDR3 consists of 17 residues. The CDR3 sequence is CATSRASGQVINQPQHF. CDR3 DNA sequence: TGTGCCACCAGCAGAGCATCGGGACAGGTAATCAATCAGCCCCAGCATTTT.

The chain uses TRBV11-1 and TRBJ1-2; D is uncertain. Between the trimmed V and J ends, which lost 2 bases and 2 bases, there was a span of 9 bases. The CDR3 runs 14 residues. CDR1 and CDR2 from the germline V gene are SGHAT and FQDESV (reference sequence). This CDR3 is CASSLTATNYGYTF. The CDR3 DNA reads TGTGCCAGCAGCTTAACCGCAACCAACTATGGCTACACCTTC.

This chain links TRBV7-3 with TRBJ2-5, with D possibly TRBD2 on 5 matching bases. The germline CDR1 and CDR2 sequences are SGHTA and FQGTGA. Trimming cost V 2 bases and J 1 base, with 11 bases left between them. This CDR3 is 15 amino acids long. The DNA of the CDR3 is TGTGCCAGCAGCTTAGGAGGTGGGAGCCAAGAGACCCAGTACTTC. Translating gives CASSLGGGSQETQYF.

The J gene is TRBJ1-4, the V gene TRBV5-1, with D maybe TRBD1 (6 bases). The germline CDR1 and CDR2 sequences are SGHRS and YFSETQ. The CDR3 extends over 16 amino acids. The V and J ends lost 0 bases and 7 bases respectively, with 16 bases between them. CDR3 protein: CASSLASGGRPEKLFF. CDR3 DNA sequence: TGCGCCAGCAGCTTGGCTTCCGGGGGGCGCCCTGAAAAACTGTTTTTT.

This chain connects TRBV9 to TRBJ1-4; 7 bases agree with TRBD1. J lost 1 base, V lost 7 bases, and 7 bases had no gene match. Germline V gives CDR1 SGDLS, CDR2 YYNGEE. The CDR3 spans 15 residues. The CDR3, as DNA: TGTGCCAGCGGACGACAGGGAGGAACTAATGAAAAACTGTTTTTT. It specifies CASGRQGGTNEKLFF. Using reference TRBV9 and TRBJ1-4 for the parts outside the CDR3, the full variable domain is DSGVTQTPKHLITATGQRVTLRCSPRSGDLSVYWYQQSLDQGLQFLIQYYNGEERAKGNILERFSAQQFPDLHSELNLSSLELGDSALYFCASGRQGGTNEKLFFGSGTQLSVL.

This rearrangement joins TRBV12-3 or TRBV12-4 to TRBJ2-7; the D gene could be TRBD1 or TRBD2 (5 bases each). The CDR3 has 13 residues. The V end was cut by 3 bases, the J end by 6 bases, with 12 bases between. CDR3 sequence reads: CASSLGDRSEQYF. DNA of the CDR3: TGTGCCAGCAGTTTGGGAGACAGATCCGAGCAGTACTTC.

V gene TRBV6-5 combines with J gene TRBJ2-7; 11 nucleotides align to TRBD2. Germline CDR1 reads MNHEY; CDR2 reads SVGAGI. This CDR3 is built from 16 residues. The ends lost 4 bases at V and 3 bases at J; junction bases unmatched: 8. The CDR3 reads CASSWGAGTSGYEQYF. DNA for the CDR3: TGTGCCAGCAGTTGGGGCGCTGGGACTAGCGGCTACGAGCAGTACTTC.

The chain is built from TRBV5-1 and TRBJ2-7, with 9 bases that match TRBD2. This CDR3 has 17 amino acids. Looked up from germline, CDR1 is SGHRS and CDR2 is YFSETQ. The V segment lost 1 base and the J segment 3 bases; nucleotides outside the gene matches: 11. The CDR3 sequence: CASSLLPSGAGSYEQYF. CDR3 nucleotides: TGCGCCAGCAGCTTGTTGCCTAGCGGGGCTGGAAGCTACGAGCAGTACTTC. The full variable domain, its missing parts supplied by reference TRBV5-1 and TRBJ2-7, is KAGVTQTPRYLIKTRGQQVTLSCSPISGHRSVSWYQQTPGQGLQFLFEYFSETQRNKGNFPGRFSGRQFSNSRSEMNVSTLELGDSALYLCASSLLPSGAGSYEQYFGPGTRLTVT.

The chain has TRBV7-9 and TRBJ2-7; 8 bases fit TRBD1. V trimming: 1 base; J trimming: 13 bases; junction bases outside the gene matches: 9. The CDR3 is 13 residues long. CDR1 SEHNR and CDR2 FQNEAQ come from the germline V gene (reference sequence). Here the CDR3 DNA reads TGTGCCAGCAGCTTAGAGACAGGGGCCTATAAATACTTC. Translated: CASSLETGAYKYF.

This chain connects TRBV5-1 to TRBJ2-7, with TRBD1 matching over 9 bases. V lost 2 bases, J lost 1 base, and 4 bases stayed unmatched. There are 15 residues in the CDR3. The V gene's germline CDR1 is SGHRS and CDR2 YFSETQ. Written as DNA, the CDR3 is TGCGCCAGCAGCTTCGGACAGGGGCGTTCCTACGAGCAGTACTTC. Translation: CASSFGQGRSYEQYF.

This clone was observed once. Within the sample, other DNA sequences also encode this same CDR3. The V and J genes are TRBV3-1 (or the pseudogene TRBV3-2) and TRBJ1-3, with D uncertain. V was clipped by 2 bases and J by 0 bases, with 5 bases between them. CDR1 and CDR2 from the germline V gene are LGHDT and YNNKEL (reference sequence). This CDR3 spans 14 amino acids. CDR3 sequence (DNA): TGTGCCAGCAGCCAATCAGGCTCTGGAAACACCATATATTTT. This gives the protein CASSQSGSGNTIYF.

This chain connects TRBV5-1 to TRBJ1-1; 8 bases agree with TRBD1. The CDR3 sequence is 14 residues long. J gave up 1 base and V 4 bases, and 3 bases lay outside the gene matches. Germline V gene lookup returns CDR1 SGHRS and CDR2 YFSETQ. The CDR3 sequence is CASSPGQANTEAFF. The CDR3 bases are TGCGCCAGCAGCCCGGGACAGGCGAACACTGAAGCTTTCTTT.

The chain joins TRBV7-2 to TRBJ2-3, with TRBD2 identical over 12 bases. This CDR3 is 17 amino acids long. The V segment lost 1 base and the J segment 4 bases; nucleotides outside the gene matches: 6. The germline CDR1 and CDR2 sequences are SGHTA and FQGNSA. This CDR3 reads CASSLVASGGAADTQYF. CDR3 bases: TGTGCCAGCAGCTTAGTGGCTAGCGGGGGGGCCGCAGATACGCAGTATTTT. Looking up the rest from reference TRBV7-2 and TRBJ2-3 gives the full variable domain: GAGVSQSPSNKVTEKGKDVELRCDPISGHTALYWYRQSLGQGLEFLIYFQGNSAPDKSGLPSDRFSAERTGGSVSTLTIQRTQQEDSAVYLCASSLVASGGAADTQYFGPGTRLTVL.

CDR3 residues: CACIGQVIVNTEAFF. CDR3 DNA sequence: TGTGCCTGTATCGGACAGGTGATAGTGAACACTGAAGCTTTCTTT. V and J are TRBV30 and TRBJ1-1, with 7 bases lining up with TRBD1. J lost 0 bases, V lost 6 bases, and 10 bases had no gene match. Per germline, CDR1 GTSNPN and CDR2 SVGIG (reference sequence). This CDR3 contains 15 residues. The full variable domain, in which reference TRBV30 and TRBJ1-1 provide the parts outside the CDR3, is SQTIHQWPATLVQPVGSPLSLECTVEGTSNPNLYWYRQAAGRGLQLLFYSVGIGQISSEVPQNLSASRPQDRQFILSSKKLLLSDSGFYLCACIGQVIVNTEAFFGQGTRLTVV.

The chain is built from TRBV14 and TRBJ2-7; the match to TRBD2 covers 10 bases. Looked up from germline, CDR1 is SGHDN and CDR2 is FVKESK. The length of the CDR3 is 17 residues. The V gene end was trimmed by 0 bases and the J gene end by 5 bases; junction bases not matched to a gene: 10. In nucleotides, the CDR3 is TGTGCCAGCAGCCAAGACCGCTTAGCGGGGGGACGCGACGAGCAGTACTTC. Translating it yields CASSQDRLAGGRDEQYF.

This chain joins TRBV15 and TRBJ1-5; TRBD1 matches at 12 bases. Germline CDR1 LNHNV, CDR2 YYDKDF (reference sequence). CDR3 length: 18 residues. Trimming at V came to 3 bases and at J to 0 bases, leaving 6 bases not matched to a gene. The CDR3 DNA reads TGTGCCACCAGCAGGGGGACAGGGGGCTTTTTTAGCAATCAGCCCCAGCATTTT. Translating gives CATSRGTGGFFSNQPQHF.

The chain joins TRBV6-5 to TRBJ2-3; D possibly uses TRBD1 or TRBD2 (6 bases each). Germline-derived CDR1 and CDR2 are MNHEY and SVGAGI. V lost 8 bases and J lost 0, with 18 bases in between. This CDR3 has 16 amino acids. CDR3 DNA: TGTGCCAGCTCTTACTCGGGGGCGTCTAGCACAGATACGCAGTATTTT. Its translation: CASSYSGASSTDTQYF.

This clone has a single count. This sequence joins TRBV6-5 and TRBJ1-5; 7 positions match TRBD1. Germline CDR1 is MNHEY and CDR2 is SVGAGI. This CDR3 spans 14 amino acids. Trimming removed 4 bases from V and 2 bases from J; junction bases left unmatched: 2. In DNA form, the CDR3 reads TGTGCCAGCAGTTTAACAGGGGGCAATCAGCCCCAGCATTTT. It specifies CASSLTGGNQPQHF.

The V call is TRBV6-5, the J call TRBJ2-1; D is uncertain. The ends were cut back, 6 bases at V and 7 bases at J, with 16 bases in the middle. Germline V gene sequence: CDR1 MNHEY, CDR2 SVGAGI. This CDR3 has 14 amino acids. For the CDR3, the DNA is TGTGCCAGCAGCCCCCGTGGGGATGGGAATGAGCAGTTCTTC. This codes for CASSPRGDGNEQFF.